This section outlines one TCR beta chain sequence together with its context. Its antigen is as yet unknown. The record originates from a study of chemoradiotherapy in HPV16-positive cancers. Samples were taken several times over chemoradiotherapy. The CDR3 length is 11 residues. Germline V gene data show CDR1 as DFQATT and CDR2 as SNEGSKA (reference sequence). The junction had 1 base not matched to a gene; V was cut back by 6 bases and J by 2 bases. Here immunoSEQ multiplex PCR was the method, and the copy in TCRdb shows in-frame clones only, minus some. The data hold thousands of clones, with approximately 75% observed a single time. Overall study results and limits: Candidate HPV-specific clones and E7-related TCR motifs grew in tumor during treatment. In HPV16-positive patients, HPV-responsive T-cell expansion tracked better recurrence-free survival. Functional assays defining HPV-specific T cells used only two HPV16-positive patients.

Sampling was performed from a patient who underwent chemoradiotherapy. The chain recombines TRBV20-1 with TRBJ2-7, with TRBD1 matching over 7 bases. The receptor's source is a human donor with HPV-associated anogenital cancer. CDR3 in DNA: TGCAGTGCGGGGACAGCCTACGAGCAGTACTTC. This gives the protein CSAGTAYEQYF.